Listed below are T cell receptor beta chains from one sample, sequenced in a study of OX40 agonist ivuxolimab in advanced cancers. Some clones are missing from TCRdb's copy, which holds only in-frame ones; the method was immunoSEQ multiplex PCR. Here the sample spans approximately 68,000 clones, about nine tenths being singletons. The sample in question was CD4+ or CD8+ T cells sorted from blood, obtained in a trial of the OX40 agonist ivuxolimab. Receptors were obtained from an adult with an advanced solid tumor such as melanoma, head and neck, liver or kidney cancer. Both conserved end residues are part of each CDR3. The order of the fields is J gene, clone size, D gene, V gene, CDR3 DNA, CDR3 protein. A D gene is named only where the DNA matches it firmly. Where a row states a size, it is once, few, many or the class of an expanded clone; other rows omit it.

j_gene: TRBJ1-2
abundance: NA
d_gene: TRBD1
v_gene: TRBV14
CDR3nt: TGTGCCAGCAGCCAAGGGACAGGGCCCTATGGCTACACCTTC
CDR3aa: CASSQGTGPYGYTF

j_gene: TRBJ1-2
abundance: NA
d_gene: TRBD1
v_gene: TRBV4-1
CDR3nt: TGCGCCAGCAGCCAAGAGGGGACAGAAAAGAAAGGTGGCTACACCTTC
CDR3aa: CASSQEGTEKKGGYTF

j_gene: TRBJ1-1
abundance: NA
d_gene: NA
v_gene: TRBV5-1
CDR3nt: TGCGCCAGCAGCTTGGCAGGCGGGAACACTGAAGCTTTCTTT
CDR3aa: CASSLAGGNTEAFF

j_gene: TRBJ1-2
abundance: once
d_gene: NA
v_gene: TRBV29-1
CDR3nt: TGCAGCGTTGAAGGAGTTGGCGGCCTAGCTAACTATGGCTACACCTTC
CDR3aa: CSVEGVGGLANYGYTF

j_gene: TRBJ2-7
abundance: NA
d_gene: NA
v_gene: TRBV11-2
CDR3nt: TGTGCCAGCAGCCCAGCCCTCGGGGGCGAGCAGTACTTC
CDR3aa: CASSPALGGEQYF

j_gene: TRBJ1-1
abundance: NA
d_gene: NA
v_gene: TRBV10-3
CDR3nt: TGTGCCATCATGGCAAGAGGGAACACTGAAGCTTTCTTT
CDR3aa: CAIMARGNTEAFF

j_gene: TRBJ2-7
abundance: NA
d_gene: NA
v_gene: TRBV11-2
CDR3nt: TGTGCCAGCAGCTTAGGAACAGGGCCCTCCTACGAGCAGTACTTC
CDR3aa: CASSLGTGPSYEQYF

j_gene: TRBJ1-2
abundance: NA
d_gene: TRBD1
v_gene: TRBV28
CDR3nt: TGTGCCAGCAGAGGTCTACAGGGGGTCTATGGCTACACCTTC
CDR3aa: CASRGLQGVYGYTF

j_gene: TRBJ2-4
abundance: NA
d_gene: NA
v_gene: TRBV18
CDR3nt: TGTGCCAGCTCCCCGGAAAGAAACATTCAGTACTTC
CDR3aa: CASSPERNIQYF

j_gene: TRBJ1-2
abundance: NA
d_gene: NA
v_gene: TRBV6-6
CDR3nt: TGTGCCAGCAGTCCTCGGGGTAGTGATGGCTACACCTTC
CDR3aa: CASSPRGSDGYTF

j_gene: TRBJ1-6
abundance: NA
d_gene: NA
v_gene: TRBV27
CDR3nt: TGTGCCAGCAGTTTGTCCCGAAGAGGTTCACCCCTCCACTTT
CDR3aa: CASSLSRRGSPLHF

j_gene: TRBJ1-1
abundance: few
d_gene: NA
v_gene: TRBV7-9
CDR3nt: TGTGCCAGCAGCTTAATGGACACTGAAGCTTTCTTT
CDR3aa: CASSLMDTEAFF

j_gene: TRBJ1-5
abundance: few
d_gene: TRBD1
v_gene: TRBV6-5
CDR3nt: TGTGCCAGCAGTTCCTCTTACAGGGGCGGTAGTCAGCCCCAGCATTTT
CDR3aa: CASSSSYRGGSQPQHF

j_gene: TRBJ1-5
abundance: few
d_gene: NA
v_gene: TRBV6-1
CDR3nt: TGTGCCAGCAGTGATCTCCAAAATCAGCCCCAGCATTTT
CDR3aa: CASSDLQNQPQHF

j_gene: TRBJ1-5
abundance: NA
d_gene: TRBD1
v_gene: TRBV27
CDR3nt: TGTGCCAGCAGTTTGACAGGGGAGGGTCAGCCCCAGCATTTT
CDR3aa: CASSLTGEGQPQHF

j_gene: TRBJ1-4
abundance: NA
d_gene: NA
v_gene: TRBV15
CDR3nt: TGTGCCACCAGCAGACAGGTCGCAACTAATGAAAAACTGTTTTTT
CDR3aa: CATSRQVATNEKLFF

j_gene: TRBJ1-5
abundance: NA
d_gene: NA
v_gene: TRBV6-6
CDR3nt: TGTGCCAGCAACACACAGGGAGGGGGATATCAGCCCCAGCATTTT
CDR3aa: CASNTQGGGYQPQHF

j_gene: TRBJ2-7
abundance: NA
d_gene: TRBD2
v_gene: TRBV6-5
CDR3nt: TGTGCCAGCAGTTTATCTCGGACTAGCGGGAGCGAGCAGTACTTC
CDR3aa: CASSLSRTSGSEQYF

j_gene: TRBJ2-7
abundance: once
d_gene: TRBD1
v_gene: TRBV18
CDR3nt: TGTGCCAGCTCACCAGGGACAGTCTCCTACGAGCAGTACTTC
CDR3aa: CASSPGTVSYEQYF

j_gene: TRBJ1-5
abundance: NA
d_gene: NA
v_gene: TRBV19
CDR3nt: TGTGCCAGTAGTTTCCCCGATCAGCCCCAGCATTTT
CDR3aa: CASSFPDQPQHF

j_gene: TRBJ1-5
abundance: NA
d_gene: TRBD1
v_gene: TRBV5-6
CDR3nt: TGTGCCAGCAGCTTGGCCGGCAGGGGGGGAAATCAGCCCCAGCATTTT
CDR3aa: CASSLAGRGGNQPQHF

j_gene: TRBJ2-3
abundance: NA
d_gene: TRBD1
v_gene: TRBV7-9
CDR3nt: TGTGCCAGCATCCTCGGGACAGGGCTCCTGGGTACGCAGTATTTT
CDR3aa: CASILGTGLLGTQYF

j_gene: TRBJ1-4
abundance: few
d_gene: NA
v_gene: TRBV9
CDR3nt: TGTGCCAGCAGCTACGCCGCGGGGTTTAATGAAAAACTGTTTTTT
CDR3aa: CASSYAAGFNEKLFF

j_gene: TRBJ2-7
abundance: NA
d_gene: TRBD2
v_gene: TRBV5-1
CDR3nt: TGCGCCAGCAGCTTGGAGACTAGCGGTTCCTACGAGCAGTACTTC
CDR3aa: CASSLETSGSYEQYF

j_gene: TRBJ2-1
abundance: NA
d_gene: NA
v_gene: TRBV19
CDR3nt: TGTGCCAGTAGCCGGGACTCTCGTAATGAGCAGTTCTTC
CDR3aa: CASSRDSRNEQFF

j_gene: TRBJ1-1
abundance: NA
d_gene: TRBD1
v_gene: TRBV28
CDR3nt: TGTGCCACCTGGGACAGGACTAGAACTGAAGCTTTCTTT
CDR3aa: CATWDRTRTEAFF

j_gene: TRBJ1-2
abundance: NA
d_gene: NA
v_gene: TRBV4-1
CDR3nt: TGCGCCAGCAGCCGCATAGGGACCGGGAGTGACTATGGCTACACCTTC
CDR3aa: CASSRIGTGSDYGYTF

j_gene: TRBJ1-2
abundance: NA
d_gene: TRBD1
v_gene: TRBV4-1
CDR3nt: TGCGCCAGCAGCCGATCGGACAGGCGGATCGGCTACACCTTC
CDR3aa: CASSRSDRRIGYTF

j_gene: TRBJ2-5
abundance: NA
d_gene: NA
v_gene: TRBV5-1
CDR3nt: TGCGCCAGCAGCCCCGCCCGCCGGGGGGCAGGGGAGACCCAGTACTTC
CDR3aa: CASSPARRGAGETQYF

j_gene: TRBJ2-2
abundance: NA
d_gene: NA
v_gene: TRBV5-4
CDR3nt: TGTGCCAGCACTCGCCGGGGAGCATCGAACACCGGGGAGCTGTTTTTT
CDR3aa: CASTRRGASNTGELFF

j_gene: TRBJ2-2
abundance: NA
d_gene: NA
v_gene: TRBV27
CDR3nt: TGTGCCAGCCTCGGCCCCAGGGGAAGGACCGGGGAGCTGTTTTTT
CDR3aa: CASLGPRGRTGELFF

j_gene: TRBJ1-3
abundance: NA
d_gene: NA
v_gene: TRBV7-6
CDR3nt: TGTGCCAGCAGCTTAAAAACCTTAGGGTCAGCATCTGGAAACACCATATATTTT
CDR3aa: CASSLKTLGSASGNTIYF

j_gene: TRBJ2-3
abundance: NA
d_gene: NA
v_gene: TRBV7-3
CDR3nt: TGTGCCAGCAGCCCCTCTGGCGGAGCAGATACGCAGTATTTT
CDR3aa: CASSPSGGADTQYF

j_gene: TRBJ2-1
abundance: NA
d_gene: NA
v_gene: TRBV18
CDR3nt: TGTGCCAGCTCACCACCAGGCAAGCAGTTCTTC
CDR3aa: CASSPPGKQFF

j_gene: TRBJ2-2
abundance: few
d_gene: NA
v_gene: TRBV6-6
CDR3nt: TGTGCCAGCAAACCGGACAGGAACACCGGGGAGCTGTTTTTT
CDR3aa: CASKPDRNTGELFF